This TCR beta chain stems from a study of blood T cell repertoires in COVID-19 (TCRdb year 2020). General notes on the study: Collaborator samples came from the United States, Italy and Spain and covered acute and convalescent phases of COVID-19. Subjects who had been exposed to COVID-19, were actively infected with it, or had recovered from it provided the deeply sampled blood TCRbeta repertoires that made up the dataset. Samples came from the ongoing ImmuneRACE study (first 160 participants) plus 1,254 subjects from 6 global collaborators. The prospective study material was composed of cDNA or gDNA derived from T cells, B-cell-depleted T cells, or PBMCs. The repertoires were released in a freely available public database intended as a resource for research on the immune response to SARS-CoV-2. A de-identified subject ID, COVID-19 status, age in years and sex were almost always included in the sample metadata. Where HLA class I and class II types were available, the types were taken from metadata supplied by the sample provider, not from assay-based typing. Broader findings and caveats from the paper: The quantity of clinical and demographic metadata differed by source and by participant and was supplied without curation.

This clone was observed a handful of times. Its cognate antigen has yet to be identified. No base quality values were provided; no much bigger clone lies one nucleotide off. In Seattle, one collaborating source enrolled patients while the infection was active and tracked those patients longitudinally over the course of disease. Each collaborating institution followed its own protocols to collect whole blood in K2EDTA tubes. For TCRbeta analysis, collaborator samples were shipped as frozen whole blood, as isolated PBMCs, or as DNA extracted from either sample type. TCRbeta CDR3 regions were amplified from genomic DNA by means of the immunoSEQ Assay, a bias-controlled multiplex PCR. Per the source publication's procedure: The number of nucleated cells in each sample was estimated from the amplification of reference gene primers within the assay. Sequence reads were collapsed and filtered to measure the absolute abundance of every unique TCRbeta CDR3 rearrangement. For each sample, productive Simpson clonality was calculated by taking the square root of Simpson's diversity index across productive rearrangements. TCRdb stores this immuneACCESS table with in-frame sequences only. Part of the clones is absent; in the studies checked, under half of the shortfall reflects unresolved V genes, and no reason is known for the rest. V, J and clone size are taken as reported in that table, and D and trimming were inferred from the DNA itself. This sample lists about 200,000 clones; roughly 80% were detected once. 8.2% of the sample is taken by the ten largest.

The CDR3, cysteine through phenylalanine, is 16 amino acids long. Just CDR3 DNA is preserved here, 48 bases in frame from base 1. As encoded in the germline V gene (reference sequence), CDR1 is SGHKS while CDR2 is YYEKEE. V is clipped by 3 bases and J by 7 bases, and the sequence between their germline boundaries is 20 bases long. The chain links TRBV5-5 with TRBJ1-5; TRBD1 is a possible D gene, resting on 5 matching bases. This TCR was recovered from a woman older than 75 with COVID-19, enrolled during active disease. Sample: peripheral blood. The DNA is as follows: TGTGCCAGCAGCTCCAGCCCCAGGGAACCCGTCCAGCCCCAGCATTTT. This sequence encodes CASSSSPREPVQPQHF.